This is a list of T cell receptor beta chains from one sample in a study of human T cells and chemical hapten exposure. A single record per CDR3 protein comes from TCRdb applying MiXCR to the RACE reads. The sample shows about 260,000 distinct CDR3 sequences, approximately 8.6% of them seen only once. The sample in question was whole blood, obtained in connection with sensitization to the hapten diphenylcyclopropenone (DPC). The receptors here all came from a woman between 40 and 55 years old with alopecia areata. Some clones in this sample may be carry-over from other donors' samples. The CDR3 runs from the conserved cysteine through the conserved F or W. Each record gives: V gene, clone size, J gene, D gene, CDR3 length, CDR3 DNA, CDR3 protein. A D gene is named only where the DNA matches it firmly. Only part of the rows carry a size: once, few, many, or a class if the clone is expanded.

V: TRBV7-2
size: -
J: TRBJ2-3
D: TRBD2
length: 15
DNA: TGTGCCAGCAGCTTAATTAGCGGGAGCACAGATACGCAGTATTTT
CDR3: CASSLISGSTDTQYF

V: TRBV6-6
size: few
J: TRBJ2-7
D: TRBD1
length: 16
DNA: TGTGCCAGCAGATCTAAGGAACAGGGGATCTCCTACGAGCAGTACTTC
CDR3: CASRSKEQGISYEQYF

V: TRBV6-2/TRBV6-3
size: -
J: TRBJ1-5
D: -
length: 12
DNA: TGTGCCAGCACAGACAGCAAACAGCCCCAGCATTTT
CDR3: CASTDSKQPQHF

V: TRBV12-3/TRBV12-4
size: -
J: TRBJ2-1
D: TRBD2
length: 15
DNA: TGTGCCAGCAGTTTAGATAGCGGGCGGTACAATGAGCAGTTCTTC
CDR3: CASSLDSGRYNEQFF

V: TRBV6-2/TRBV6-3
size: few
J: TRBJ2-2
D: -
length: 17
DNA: TGTGCCAGCAGTTACTCGAGCCGGGTTGTGAACACCGGGGAGCTGTTTTTT
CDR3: CASSYSSRVVNTGELFF

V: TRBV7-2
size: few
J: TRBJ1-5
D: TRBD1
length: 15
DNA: TGTGCCAGCAGCCGAGGACAGGGAGGCAATCAGCCCCAGCATTTT
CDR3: CASSRGQGGNQPQHF

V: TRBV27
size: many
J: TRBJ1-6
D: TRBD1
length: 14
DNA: TGTGCCAGCAGTCGGGGGGACAGCTATTCACCCCTCCACTTT
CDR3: CASSRGDSYSPLHF

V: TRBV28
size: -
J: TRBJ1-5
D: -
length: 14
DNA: TGTGCCAGCAGTTTCGGGGCCCCCCAGGGGCCCCAGCATTTT
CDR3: CASSFGAPQGPQHF

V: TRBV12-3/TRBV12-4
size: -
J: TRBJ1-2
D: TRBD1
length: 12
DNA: TGTGCCACAACAGGGGTAGCCTATGGCTACACCTTC
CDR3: CATTGVAYGYTF

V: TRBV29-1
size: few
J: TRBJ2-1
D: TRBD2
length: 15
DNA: TGCAGCGGCGTAAGGGGGACTAGCGGGAGTAATGAGCAGTTCTTC
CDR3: CSGVRGTSGSNEQFF

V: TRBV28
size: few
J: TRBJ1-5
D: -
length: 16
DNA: TGTGCCAGCAGTTCCTCTGCGGGACCGAGGCATCAGCCCCAGCATTTT
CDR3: CASSSSAGPRHQPQHF

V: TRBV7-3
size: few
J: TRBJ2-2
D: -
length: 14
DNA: TGTGCCACCCGTCGACAGGCCAACACCGGGGAGCTGTTTTTT
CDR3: CATRRQANTGELFF

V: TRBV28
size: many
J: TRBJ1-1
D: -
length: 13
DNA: TGTGCCAGCAGTGGGTACAAGAACACTGAAGCTTTCTTT
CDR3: CASSGYKNTEAFF

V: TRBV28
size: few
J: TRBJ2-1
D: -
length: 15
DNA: TGTGCCAGCAGGGGCACAGGGGGGGTTTTCAATGAGCAGTTCTTC
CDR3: CASRGTGGVFNEQFF

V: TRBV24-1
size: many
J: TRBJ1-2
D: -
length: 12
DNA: TGTGCCACCAGTGATTTTGTGTATGGCTACACCTTC
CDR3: CATSDFVYGYTF

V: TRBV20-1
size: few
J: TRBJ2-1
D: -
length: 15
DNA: TGCAGTGCTAGGGGGCCCCTAGCGCGATACAATGAGCAGTTCTTC
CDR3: CSARGPLARYNEQFF

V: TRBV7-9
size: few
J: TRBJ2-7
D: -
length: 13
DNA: TGTGCCAGCAGCTTAGTCAGTAGGAACGAGCAGTACTTC
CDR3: CASSLVSRNEQYF

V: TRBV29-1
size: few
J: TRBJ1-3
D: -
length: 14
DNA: TGCAGCGTTGTCAAGGGAAACTCTGGAAACACCATATATTTT
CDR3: CSVVKGNSGNTIYF

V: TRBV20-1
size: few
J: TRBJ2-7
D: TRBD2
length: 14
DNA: TGCAGTGCTATAGTGAGTGGGGGGGCCTACGAGCAGTACTTC
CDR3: CSAIVSGGAYEQYF

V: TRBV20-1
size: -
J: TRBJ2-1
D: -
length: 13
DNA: TGCAGTGCCAGCGGTTGGGTCCGGGGTGAGCAGTTCTTC
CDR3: CSASGWVRGEQFF

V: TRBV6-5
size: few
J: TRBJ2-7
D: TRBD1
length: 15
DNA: TGTGCCAGCAGTTACTCCCGGGACAGGGGAACTGAGCAGTACTTC
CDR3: CASSYSRDRGTEQYF

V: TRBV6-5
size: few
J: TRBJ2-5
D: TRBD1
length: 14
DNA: TGTGCCAGCAGACTCCAAGGGGGCGAAGAGACCCAGTACTTC
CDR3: CASRLQGGEETQYF

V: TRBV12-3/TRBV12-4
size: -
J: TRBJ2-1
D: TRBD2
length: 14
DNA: TGTGCCAGCACACGGACTAGCGCCTACAATGAGCAGTTCTTC
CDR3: CASTRTSAYNEQFF

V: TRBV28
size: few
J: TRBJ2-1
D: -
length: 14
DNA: TGTGCCAGCAGTTTAAGTGTAGGTCACAATGAGCAGTTCTTC
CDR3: CASSLSVGHNEQFF

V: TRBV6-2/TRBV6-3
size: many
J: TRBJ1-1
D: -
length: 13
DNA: TGTGCCAGCAGTTCCTGGGGGCCGGCGGAAGCTTTCTTT
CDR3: CASSSWGPAEAFF

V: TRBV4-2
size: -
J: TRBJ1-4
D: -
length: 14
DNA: TGTGCCAGCAGCCCGAGGGCAGAAGGTGAAAAACTGTTTTTT
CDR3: CASSPRAEGEKLFF

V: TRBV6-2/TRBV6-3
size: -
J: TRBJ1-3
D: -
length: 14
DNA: TGTGCCAGCAGCAGTGGGTTCTCCGGAAACACCATATATTTT
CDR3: CASSSGFSGNTIYF

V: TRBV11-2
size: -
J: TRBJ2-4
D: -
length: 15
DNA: TGTGCCAGCAGCCCCTCGGGGGGCGCCCCGAACATTCAGTACTTC
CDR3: CASSPSGGAPNIQYF

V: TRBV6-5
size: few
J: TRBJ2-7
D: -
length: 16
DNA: TGTGCCAGCAGTTACTCCATAACAGGACTGTCCTACGAGCAGTACTTC
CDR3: CASSYSITGLSYEQYF

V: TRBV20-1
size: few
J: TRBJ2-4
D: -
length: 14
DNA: TGCAGTGCTAACCTGATCTTAGCCAAAAACATTCAGTACTTC
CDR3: CSANLILAKNIQYF

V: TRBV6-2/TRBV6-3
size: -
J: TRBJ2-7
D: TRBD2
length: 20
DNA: TGTGCCAGCAGACTACGGCCCTCCGCTGGACTGGCGGGAGTGATCTACGAGCAGTACTTC
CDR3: CASRLRPSAGLAGVIYEQYF

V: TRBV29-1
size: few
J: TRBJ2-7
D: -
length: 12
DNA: TGCAGCGTTGCGACAACCTCCTACGAGCAGTACTTC
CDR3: CSVATTSYEQYF

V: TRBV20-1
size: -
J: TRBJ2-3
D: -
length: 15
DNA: TGCAGTGCTAGAGATACGCTCAGAGGGTCAGATACGCAGTATTTT
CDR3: CSARDTLRGSDTQYF

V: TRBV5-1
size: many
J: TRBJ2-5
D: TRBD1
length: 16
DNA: TGCGCCAGCAGCTTTCGGGGACAGGGTATTTTGGAGACCCAGTACTTC
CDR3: CASSFRGQGILETQYF

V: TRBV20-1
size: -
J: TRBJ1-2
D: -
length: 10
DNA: TGCAGTGCTAGCAGCTATGGCTACACCTTC
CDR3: CSASSYGYTF

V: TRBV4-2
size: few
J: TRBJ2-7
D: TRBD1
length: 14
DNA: TGTGCCAGCAGCCATGGACAGGGGTACTACGAGCAGTACTTC
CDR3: CASSHGQGYYEQYF

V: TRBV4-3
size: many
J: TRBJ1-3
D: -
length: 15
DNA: TGCGCCAGCAGCCAACGCAGTTACTCTGGAAACACCATATATTTT
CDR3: CASSQRSYSGNTIYF

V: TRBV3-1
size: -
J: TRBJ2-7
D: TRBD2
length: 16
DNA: TGTGCCAGCAGCCAAGGGCGACTAGCGGGAGTGAGGGAGCAGTACTTC
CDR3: CASSQGRLAGVREQYF

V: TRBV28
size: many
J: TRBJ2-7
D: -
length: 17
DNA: TGTGCCAGCAGTTCTAATATTAGGTCGGGACAAAACTACGAGCAGTACTTC
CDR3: CASSSNIRSGQNYEQYF

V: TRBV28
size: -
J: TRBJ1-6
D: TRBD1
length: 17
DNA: TGTGCCAGCAGTGGAGGAACCGGGACAGGGTTGAGGTCACCCCTCCACTTT
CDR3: CASSGGTGTGLRSPLHF

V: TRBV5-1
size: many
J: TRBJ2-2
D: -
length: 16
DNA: TGCGCCAGCAGCTTGGAGAGGAGTTTGAACACCGGGGAGCTGTTTTTT
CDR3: CASSLERSLNTGELFF

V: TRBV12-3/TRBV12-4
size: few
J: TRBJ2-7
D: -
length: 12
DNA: TGTGCCAGCAGTCCAAGTTATATGGAGCAGTACTTC
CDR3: CASSPSYMEQYF

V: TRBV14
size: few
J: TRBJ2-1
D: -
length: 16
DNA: TGTGCCAGCAGCCAAGAAACTAGCCTTATCTACAATGAGCAGTTCTTC
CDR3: CASSQETSLIYNEQFF

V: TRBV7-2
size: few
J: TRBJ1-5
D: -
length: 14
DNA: TGTGCCAGCAGCGTGGACGGACTCAATCAGCCCCAGCATTTT
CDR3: CASSVDGLNQPQHF

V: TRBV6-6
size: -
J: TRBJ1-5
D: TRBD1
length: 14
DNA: TGTGCCAGCAGTTACATAGGGGGCGGTCAGCCCCAGCATTTT
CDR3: CASSYIGGGQPQHF

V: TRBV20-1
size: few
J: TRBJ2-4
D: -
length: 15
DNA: TGCAGTGCATACCGGGCTCTCAAAGCCAAAAACATTCAGTACTTC
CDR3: CSAYRALKAKNIQYF

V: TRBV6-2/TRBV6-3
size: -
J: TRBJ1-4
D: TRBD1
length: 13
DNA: TGTGCCAGCAACCGGGACAGGGACGAAAAACTGTTTTTT
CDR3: CASNRDRDEKLFF